This T cell receptor (beta chain) was documented in a study of T cells in Graves' hyperthyroidism and ophthalmopathy. The source material, RNA transcripts, was used to amplify TCR beta CDR3 regions. Using the HTBI primer set, a first-round RT-PCR was run on the TCR CDR3. TCRdb reprocessed the multiplex PCR reads via MiXCR and lists one record per CDR3 protein. The sample has fewer than 450,000 distinct CDR3 sequences, about 16% seen once. The CDR3 extends over 15 amino acids. V was trimmed by 2 bases and J by 1 base, leaving 11 bases between them. The germline V gene encodes CDR1 MNHEY and CDR2 SVGEGT.

The sample comprised blood. This sequence was found in a woman aged 60-75 years with Graves' ophthalmopathy. This chain uses TRBV6-2 or TRBV6-3 with TRBJ1-1, with TRBD1 as a possible D gene (6 bases). CDR3 sequence (DNA): TGTGCCAGCAGTTACGAAGGGGGTCAGAACACTGAAGCTTTCTTT. It is translated as CASSYEGGQNTEAFF.